A single sample is the source of the 5 T cell receptor beta chains below, sequenced in a study of technical replicates of blood from several donors (TCRdb year 2017). Library creation used the immunoSEQ multiplex PCR assay. The table comes from immuneACCESS by way of TCRdb, which keeps in-frame sequences with V and J called. Part of the clones is missing from these tables; in studies checked, under half for an unresolved V gene and the rest for unknown reasons. This sample holds 70,000 or so clones; over 95% were observed only once. 0.2% to 0.25% of the sample lies in the top ten. The sample was T cells isolated from PBMCs. The receptors here all came from a human donor in good health.

V and J are TRBV19 and TRBJ1-2; 7 bases are shared with TRBD1. V trimming: 5 bases; J trimming: 5 bases; junction bases outside the gene matches: 14. CDR1 LNHDA and CDR2 SQIVND come from the germline V gene (reference sequence). CDR3 size: 16 residues. DNA of the CDR3: TGTGCCAGTAGTTCGGGTCATGAAGGACAGGAGTATGGCTACACCTTC. Residues: CASSSGHEGQEYGYTF.

The rearrangement joins TRBV9 to TRBJ2-3; a possible D gene is TRBD1 (7 bases). V dropped 5 bases and J dropped 2 bases, with 12 bases sitting between them. This CDR3 has 14 amino acids. The germline CDR1 and CDR2 sequences are SGDLS and YYNGEE. The CDR3 DNA is TGTGCCAGCAGTGCGGAGGGGGCCACAGATACGCAGTATTTT. Amino acids: CASSAEGATDTQYF.

The J gene is TRBJ2-7, the V gene TRBV5-6; 9 nucleotides line up with TRBD1. This CDR3 has 18 amino acids. The trim removed 5 bases at V and 0 bases at J, leaving 15 bases unmatched. Germline V gene sequence: CDR1 SGHDT, CDR2 YYEEEE. CDR3 in amino acids: CASSPGTGSRRSSYEQYF. DNA for the CDR3: TGTGCCAGCAGTCCCGGGACAGGGTCTCGTAGGAGCTCCTACGAGCAGTACTTC.

The chain uses TRBV13 and TRBJ2-4; the match to TRBD2 covers 11 bases. The CDR3 loop spans 19 amino acids. Per the germline V gene, CDR1 is PRHDT and CDR2 is FYEKMQ (reference sequence). Trimming at V came to 1 base and at J to 1 base, leaving 9 bases not matched to a gene. The CDR3 coding sequence is TGTGCCAGCAGCTTAGAACAGCTACTAGCGGGAGCGGCCAAAAACATTCAGTACTTC. Its translation is CASSLEQLLAGAAKNIQYF.

The chain uses TRBV5-5 and TRBJ2-7; D call uncertain. V was trimmed by 2 bases and J by 1 base, leaving 7 bases between them. CDR3 length equals 13 residues. Germline V gene data show CDR1 as SGHKS and CDR2 as YYEKEE (reference sequence). CDR3 residues: CASSFGKSYEQYF. CDR3 in DNA: TGTGCCAGCAGCTTCGGTAAATCCTACGAGCAGTACTTC.